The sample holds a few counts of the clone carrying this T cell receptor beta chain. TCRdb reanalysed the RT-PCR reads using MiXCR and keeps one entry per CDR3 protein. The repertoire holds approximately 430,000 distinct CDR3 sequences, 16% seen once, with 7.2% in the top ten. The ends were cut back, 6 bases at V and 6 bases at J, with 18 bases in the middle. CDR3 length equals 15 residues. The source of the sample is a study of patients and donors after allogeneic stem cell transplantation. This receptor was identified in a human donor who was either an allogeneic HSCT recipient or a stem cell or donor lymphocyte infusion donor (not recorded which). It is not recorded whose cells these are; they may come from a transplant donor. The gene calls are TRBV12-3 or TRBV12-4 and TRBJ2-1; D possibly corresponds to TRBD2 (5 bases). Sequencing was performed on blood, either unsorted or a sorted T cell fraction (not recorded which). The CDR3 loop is CASRQKPLVTNEQFF. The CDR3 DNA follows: TGTGCCAGCAGGCAAAAACCACTAGTCACCAATGAGCAGTTCTTC.